The entry that follows covers one TCR beta chain sequence. Its target is not known. Trimming left V 1 base short and J 4 bases short, with 12 bases between. Germline lookup yields CDR1 SEHNR and CDR2 FQNEAQ (reference sequence). CDR3 length: 15 residues. This sample is part of a study of cytotoxic CD8 clonotypes in ibrutinib-treated CLL. The overall study: The study included 11 relapsed/refractory and roughly 15 treatment-naive patients; 17 had IGHV unmutated disease. Study-level findings and limits: Baseline clonality was higher than in age-matched healthy donors and moved in step with circulating CD8+ T-cell counts.

Depth targeted 1 in 200,000 to 1 in 1 million T cells, averaging around 9.5x coverage per clonotype. Only in-frame clones appear in the TCRdb table, and some are missing; sequencing was by immunoSEQ multiplex PCR. Found here are some 200,000 clones, 79% of them singletons; the top ten hold about an eighth. Specimen: PBMCs, collected after 12 months of ibrutinib treatment. The sequence was collected from a human donor with chronic lymphocytic leukemia. This chain links TRBV7-9 with TRBJ2-3, with D uncertain. The CDR3 coding sequence is TGTGCCAGCAGCTTAGATTCCCTTGAAGCAGATACGCAGTATTTT. Its translation: CASSLDSLEADTQYF. The full variable domain, its missing parts supplied by reference TRBV7-9 and TRBJ2-3, is DTGVSQNPRHKITKRGQNVTFRCDPISEHNRLYWYRQTLGQGPEFLTYFQNEAQLEKSRLLSDRFSAERPKGSFSTLEIQRTEQGDSAMYLCASSLDSLEADTQYFGPGTRLTVL.